This T cell receptor (beta chain) is from a study of blood T cell repertoires in COVID-19 (TCRdb year 2020). For the wider study: The collaborator samples originated in the United States, Italy and Spain and spanned the acute and convalescent phases of COVID-19. The dataset comprised deeply sampled blood TCRbeta repertoires from subjects exposed to, actively infected with, or recovered from COVID-19. The sample metadata nearly always contained a de-identified subject ID, COVID-19 status, age in years and sex. HLA class I and class II types, where available, came from metadata supplied by the sample provider rather than from assay-based typing. The prospective study material was composed of cDNA or gDNA derived from T cells, B-cell-depleted T cells, or PBMCs. The samples were drawn from the first 160 participants of the ongoing ImmuneRACE study and from roughly 1,300 subjects provided by 6 global collaborators. The repertoires were made available in a free public database intended to serve as a resource for research on the immune response to SARS-CoV-2. Broader findings and caveats from the paper: The amount of clinical and demographic metadata varied by source and participant and was provided uncurated.

The trim is 0 bases for V and 2 bases for J, with a gap of 16 bases between the germline ends. The germline V gene (reference sequence) sets CDR1 to GTSNPN and CDR2 to SVGIG. The CDR3 has 16 amino acids, counting the end cysteine and phenylalanine. Kept here is only the CDR3 DNA, which spans 48 bases and is read in frame from base 1. Participants in the prospective study were aged 18 to 89 years, lived in 20 to 25 United States geographic areas, and enrolled through a virtual design. To assign participants to cohorts, the prospective study relied on clinical history that participants themselves reported in a screening survey and a study questionnaire. ImmuneRACE Cohort 3 recovered participants were defined by two consecutive negative NP/OP PCR tests, healthcare professional clearance, or symptom resolution. Mobile phlebotomists in the prospective study collected whole blood, serum and a nasopharyngeal or oropharyngeal swab from every participant. Prospective study participants could optionally give additional blood draws and questionnaires over an approximately 2-month period. Blood samples from the prospective study were shipped frozen or at room temperature prior to DNA extraction.

To note about this clone: The clone's antigen remains unknown. No base-level quality is on record; no much larger clone is a single base apart.

The immunoSEQ Assay, a bias-controlled multiplex PCR, was used to amplify TCRbeta CDR3 regions from genomic DNA. In the authors' own workflow: The number of nucleated cells in each sample was estimated by amplification of reference gene primers within the assay. Sequence reads were collapsed and filtered to measure the absolute abundance of every unique TCRbeta CDR3 rearrangement. Productive Simpson clonality was computed per sample as the square root of Simpson's diversity index over productive rearrangements. The source is immuneACCESS, and TCRdb retained only in-frame sequences with V and J called. Part of the clones is not carried over; for the studies checked, unresolved V genes explain less than half of this, and the remainder is unexplained. The V and J calls and clone size are taken from that table; D and trimming were inferred from the DNA. The sample yields around 210,000 clones; around 92% were counted once. Roughly 8.8% of the sample is held by the ten biggest clonotypes.

Sequenced sample: PBMCs or T cells enriched from blood (not recorded which). Recombination joined TRBV30 with TRBJ1-2; TRBD1 might be the D gene, on 6 matching bases. The source of this sequence is a woman younger than 30 who had recovered from COVID-19. The nucleotide sequence reads TGTGCCTGGAGTGTATGGGGGCAGGGGACGAACTATGGCTACACCTTC. This sequence encodes CAWSVWGQGTNYGYTF.